This TCR beta chain appears in the sequencing data of a study (dated by TCRdb to about 2015). In the study overall: The study examined whether tumor-infiltrating Tregs in breast cancer are drawn from blood Tregs or arise in situ by conversion from other CD4+ T cell subsets. Study-level results and caveats: The validation in the larger cohort was limited to a single TCR beta V-J rearrangement instead of whole repertoires. In terms of TCR gene usage, tumor memory CD4+ T cells clustered together with blood and lymph node memory CD4+ cells, as well as with lymph node naive CD4+ cells. The TCR alpha and beta sequences of tumor-infiltrating Tregs showed the greatest overlap with tumor naive CD4+ T cells, followed by blood naive CD4+ T cells.

In the germline V gene, CDR1 corresponds to SGHRS and CDR2 to YFSETQ. Reading from cysteine to phenylalanine, the CDR3 counts 14 amino acids. Just CDR3 DNA is preserved here, 42 bases in frame from base 1. Here V drops 4 bases and J drops 1 base, and the junction holds 3 bases not matched to any gene. This clonotype was counted ten times or more. Its antigen target is currently unknown. Nothing much larger sits one base from this clone, and base qualities are not available. To purify naive CD4+ T cells, the Miltenyi Naive CD4+ T Cell Isolation kit was used, and CD25 microbeads served to deplete Tregs. Tregs, naive and memory CD4+ T cells from tumor, blood and ipsilateral draining lymph nodes of about 5 breast cancer patients underwent full-length TCR alpha and beta sequencing. Tumor tissue, along with lymph nodes from ipsilateral axillary dissection, was perfused with PBS, minced, and then digested using collagenase I and hyaluronidase. Ficoll density gradient centrifugation was used to isolate mononuclear cells from either lymph nodes or 50 ml of peripheral blood. Sorted cell populations were confirmed by FACS to exceed 90% purity.

Full-length TCR variable regions were amplified by 5' RACE PCR using constant-region reverse primers, and then by semi-nested PCR using Nested Universal Primer A. The ReliaPrep RNA Cell Miniprep System was used to extract total RNA, which was then reverse transcribed into 5'RACE-ready cDNA with the SMARTer RACE 5'/3' Kit. Multiplex adaptors were used to barcode full-length TCR alpha and beta libraries, and the barcoded libraries were sequenced on an Illumina MiSeq. For the original study's pipeline: For each of nine subset-tissue groups, sequencing data from the five patients were pooled, and the groups were then compared using unsupervised clustering of TCR gene usage. The Morisita-Horn index was used to calculate repertoire similarity, with shared sequences weighted by how much each contributed to each repertoire. TCRdb applied fastp at Q25 and MiXCR to the public reads, then kept only in-frame beta chains. When rows share a CDR3 protein, they turn into one entry using the most common DNA and genes. The authors' filters were not applied to this entry. This sample comprises about 40,000 distinct CDR3 sequences, about 19% of them detected only once. Around 2.8% of the sample is in the top ten clones.

The clonotype originates from a female donor with breast cancer. Sequencing used naive CD4+ T cells sorted from a lymph node. Read against the paper, the sample's cell subset or site label means: naive CD4+ T cells, CD4+CD45RA+CD25-. This sequence uses TRBV5-1 and TRBJ1-1; TRBD1 aligns with 8 central bases. The CDR3 reads as follows: CASSGDRRNTEAFF. The DNA is TGCGCCAGCAGCGGGGACAGGAGGAACACTGAAGCTTTCTTT. Beyond the CDR3, the reference TRBV5-1 and TRBJ1-1 genes provide the residues; the full variable domain reads: KAGVTQTPRYLIKTRGQQVTLSCSPISGHRSVSWYQQTPGQGLQFLFEYFSETQRNKGNFPGRFSGRQFSNSRSEMNVSTLELGDSALYLCASSGDRRNTEAFFGQGTRLTVV.